There are a few counts of the clone carrying this T cell receptor (beta chain). Its antigen is unknown. This sample was taken from a study of T cell repertoires in cytomegalovirus infection. Study-level findings and limits: Adding up the frequency of public TCR beta families identified people who carried CMV plus the relevant HLA.

Trimming took 3 bases from V and 0 from J, leaving 11 bases between them. The CDR3 contains 14 residues. The germline V gene has CDR1 DFQATT and CDR2 SNEGSKA (reference sequence). Each CDR3 protein gets one entry after TCRdb re-called the reads with MiXCR. The sample shows some 300,000 distinct CDR3 sequences, 17% of them seen only once. The J gene is TRBJ1-1, the V gene TRBV20-1; the D gene is possibly TRBD1 (6 bases). This sequence was found in a human donor in good health (CMV status not recorded). Some clones in this sample may be carry-over from other donors' samples. Sequenced sample: PBMCs. CDR3 nucleotides: TGCAGTGCTAGTGCGGGGGGCATGAACACTGAAGCTTTCTTT. Translated: CSASAGGMNTEAFF.